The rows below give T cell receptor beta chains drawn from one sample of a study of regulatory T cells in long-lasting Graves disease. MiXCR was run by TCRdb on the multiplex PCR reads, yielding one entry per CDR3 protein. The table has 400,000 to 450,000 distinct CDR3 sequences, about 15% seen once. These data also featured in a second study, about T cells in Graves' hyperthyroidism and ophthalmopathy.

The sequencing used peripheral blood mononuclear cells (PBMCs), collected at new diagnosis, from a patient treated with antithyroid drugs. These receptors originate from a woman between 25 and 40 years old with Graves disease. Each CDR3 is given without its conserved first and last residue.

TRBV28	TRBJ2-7	ASSQGPGQY
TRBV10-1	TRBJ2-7	ASSAADVVHEQY
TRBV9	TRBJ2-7	ASRDTGFLCYEQY
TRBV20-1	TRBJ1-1	SASFGPAETEAF
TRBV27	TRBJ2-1	ASSLSLRKEQF
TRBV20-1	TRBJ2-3	SARIRPTDTQY
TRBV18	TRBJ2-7	ASSLSGDSYEQY
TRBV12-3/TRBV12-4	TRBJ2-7	ASRRGIPRAEQY
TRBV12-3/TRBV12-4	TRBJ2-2	ANAPDRVTGELF
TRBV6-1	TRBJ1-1	ASSRGNFETEAF
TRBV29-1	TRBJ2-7	SVPGWREESYEQY
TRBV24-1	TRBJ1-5	ATSGSGAGNQPQH
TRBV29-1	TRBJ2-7	SVEGQGGYEQY
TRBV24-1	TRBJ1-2	ATSDSPGYGYT
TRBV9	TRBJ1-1	ASSSYRENTEAF
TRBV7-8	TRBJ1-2	ASSRDT
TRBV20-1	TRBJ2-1	SARVGTSVHNEQF
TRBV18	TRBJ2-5	ASSPPLRPQETQY
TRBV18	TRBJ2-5	ASSPQGSETQY
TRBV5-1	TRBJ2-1	ASSSTPGTPEQF
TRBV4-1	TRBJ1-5	ASSQVFPGTTRRSQPQH
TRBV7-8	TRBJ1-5	ASSLRRAAIQPQH
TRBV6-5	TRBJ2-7	ASSYTGQLPYEQY
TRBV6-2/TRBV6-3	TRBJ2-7	ASSYSNDRGPGNEQY
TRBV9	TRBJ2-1	ASSMQSGSPNEQF
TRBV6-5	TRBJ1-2	ASSYGFNYGYT
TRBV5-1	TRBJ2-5	ASSYTGQTKETQY
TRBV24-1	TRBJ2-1	ATSGGRTTYNEQF
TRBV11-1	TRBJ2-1	ASSQLGGSSYNEQF
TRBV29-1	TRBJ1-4	SVVGSATNEKLF
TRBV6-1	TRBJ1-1	ASRETDMNTEAF
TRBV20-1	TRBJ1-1	SATRVLGTEAF
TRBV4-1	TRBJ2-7	ASSQGVRGGLGTGYEQY
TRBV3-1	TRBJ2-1	ASSITGGVQF
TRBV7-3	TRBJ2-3	ASNHGTSGSWGTDTQY
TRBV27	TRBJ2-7	ASSTARTGELEQY
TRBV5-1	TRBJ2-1	ASSLGLAGDYNEQF
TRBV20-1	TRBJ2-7	SASLAGDPWEQY
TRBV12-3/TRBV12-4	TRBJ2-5	ASSLSALGQETQY
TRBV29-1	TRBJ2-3	SVDSGASTDTQY
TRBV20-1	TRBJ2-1	SARRDYNEQF
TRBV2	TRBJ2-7	ASRFGTSGTYEQY
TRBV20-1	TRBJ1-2	SARGRSYGYT
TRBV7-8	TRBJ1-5	ASSLLAGGSNQPQH